A single sample is the source of the 8 T cell receptor beta chains below, sequenced in a study of identical twins. TCRdb recomputed calls from the 5' RACE reads with MiXCR, one row per CDR3 protein. The sample has approximately 890,000 distinct CDR3 sequences; about 12% are singletons. This same sample was also taken into another study, of yellow fever vaccine responses in identical twins.

Sequenced input: PBMCs. The receptor source for this set is a woman under 30 in good health.

This clonotype was found many times. This chain connects TRBV28 to TRBJ1-3, with 7 nucleotides matching TRBD1. Germline trimming cut 7 bases from V and 4 bases from J; bases unmatched to any gene: 10. The CDR3 runs to 15 residues. CDR1 and CDR2 from the germline V gene are MDHEN and SYDVKM. The CDR3: CASTTGASLGNTIYF. The CDR3 nucleotides are TGTGCCAGCACCACAGGGGCCAGCCTGGGAAACACCATATATTTT. Full variable domain (missing parts from reference TRBV28 and TRBJ1-3): DVKVTQSSRYLVKRTGEKVFLECVQDMDHENMFWYRQDPGLGLRLIYFSYDVKMKEKGDIPEGYSVSREKKERFSLILESASTNQTSMYLCASTTGASLGNTIYFGEGSWLTVV.

This clonotype has more than one count but fewer than ten. The rearrangement joins TRBV6-5 to TRBJ1-2; possibly TRBD1 for D (6 bases). From germline, CDR1 is MNHEY and CDR2 SVGAGI. V lost 2 bases and J 3 bases, leaving 13 bases between the germline ends. This CDR3 spans 15 amino acids. The DNA of the CDR3 is TGTGCCAGCAGTTACCTCACAGGGTTGGACTATGGCTACACCTTC. This gives the protein CASSYLTGLDYGYTF.

The chain is built from TRBV3-1 and TRBJ2-7; D may match TRBD1 or TRBD2 (5 bases each). Germline CDR1 is LGHDT and CDR2 is YNNKEL (reference sequence). Trimming shortened V by 0 bases and J by 0 bases, and 9 bases separated the two germline ends. The length of the CDR3 is 15 residues. This chain's CDR3 is CASSQEPGSSYEQYF. For the CDR3, the DNA is TGTGCCAGCAGCCAAGAGCCAGGGAGCTCCTACGAGCAGTACTTC.

The chain couples TRBV5-1 to TRBJ1-4; possibly TRBD1 for D (6 bases). V lost 4 bases and J 0 bases, leaving 10 bases between the germline ends. CDR3 size: 15 residues. Looked up from germline, CDR1 is SGHRS and CDR2 is YFSETQ. For the CDR3, the DNA is TGCGCCAGCAGCGGCCAGGGGACAACTAATGAAAAACTGTTTTTT. Protein sequence: CASSGQGTTNEKLFF.

The rearrangement joins TRBV20-1 to TRBJ1-1, with D possibly matching TRBD1 (6 bases). This CDR3 region has 13 residues. In germline, CDR1 is DFQATT, CDR2 SNEGSKA (reference sequence). V was cut by 5 bases and J by 2 bases, with 12 bases left in between. The CDR3 sequence: CSAPQGFNTEAFF. CDR3 coding DNA: TGCAGTGCTCCACAGGGATTCAACACTGAAGCTTTCTTT.

V is TRBV6-2 or TRBV6-3 and J is TRBJ2-5; D gene ambiguous. Germline V gene data show CDR1 as MNHEY and CDR2 as SVGEGT. V gave up 7 bases and J gave up 4 bases, with 22 bases separating them. The CDR3 totals 16 residues. The CDR3, as DNA: TGTGCCAGCACCCCCGGAGAGCGCCTAGTGGGAGAGACCCAGTACTTC. This gives the protein CASTPGERLVGETQYF.

This sequence joins TRBV15 and TRBJ2-7, with 7 nucleotides matching TRBD1. The germline V gene has CDR1 LNHNV and CDR2 YYDKDF (reference sequence). V lost 5 bases, J lost 0 bases, and 7 bases stayed unmatched. The CDR3 runs 15 residues. CDR3 sequence reads: CATSLGRDSSYEQYV. As DNA, the CDR3 is TGTGCCACCAGCCTTGGAAGGGACAGCTCCTACGAGCAGTACGTC.

This clonotype came up a few times. The rearrangement uses TRBV15 and TRBJ2-3; possible D gene TRBD2, 6 bases. Germline V lookup: CDR1 LNHNV, CDR2 YYDKDF (reference sequence). The V end was cut by 6 bases, the J end by 1 base, with 14 bases between. The length of the CDR3 is 15 residues. The CDR3 DNA sequence: TGTGCCACCAGGGGGGACGGGGGAGGCACAGATACGCAGTATTTT. Its translation: CATRGDGGGTDTQYF.